This T cell receptor (beta chain) stems from a study of molecular identifiers for immune sequencing clone quantification. Previously published methods and listed TCR primers were used for the bulk TCR libraries. From the PCR reads, TCRdb called clonotypes with MiXCR, one entry per CDR3 protein. The sample shows 550,000 to 750,000 distinct CDR3 sequences, 20% of them seen only once. With respect to this clonotype: Its antigen remains unidentified. A read error is possible here, since a much larger clone lies one base away.

Isolation of naive CD8 T cells was achieved by sorting on a CD8+CD4-CCR7+CD45RA+ phenotype. V was clipped by 6 bases and J by 0 bases, with 22 bases between them. CDR3 length: 17 residues. Germline V lookup: CDR1 DFQATT, CDR2 SNEGSKA (reference sequence). Study-wide findings and caveats: Clones above 20 RNA copies contained over 97% of effector molecules but under 1% of naive ones. Detectable among 800,000 to 1,000,000 naive cells, according to reports, was Jurkat TCR RNA spiked in from one cell.

The clonotype originates from a human donor in good health. Some libraries in this study had Jurkat cell RNA spiked in. The chain uses TRBV20-1 and TRBJ2-3; D gene ambiguous. The sample comprised naive CD8+ T cells from blood, with Jurkat cell RNA spiked in. As to subset: FACS-sorted CD8+CD4-CCR7+CD45RA+ naive T cells. The CDR3 sequence: CSAPGPPFPTSTDTQYF. In DNA, the CDR3 is TGCAGTGCCCCAGGACCACCCTTTCCGACCAGCACAGATACGCAGTATTTT.